The 18 T cell receptor beta chains reported below all come from one sample, sequenced in a study of T cell repertoires in cytomegalovirus infection. In TCRdb, the reads were re-called with MiXCR into one record per CDR3 protein. The data show roughly 720,000 distinct CDR3 sequences, approximately 34% seen once. The sequenced sample was PBMCs. The receptors originated from a human donor in good health (CMV status not recorded). Some clones in this sample may be carry-over from other donors' samples.

J is TRBJ1-5 and V is TRBV9; D is uncertain. CDR3 size: 14 residues. Germline V gene data show CDR1 as SGDLS and CDR2 as YYNGEE. The V end was cut by 3 bases, the J end by 6 bases, with 13 bases between. CDR3 amino acids: CASSEPSDGQPQHF. The DNA for the CDR3 is TGTGCCAGCAGCGAACCGTCCGACGGTCAGCCCCAGCATTTT. The complete variable domain, with remaining parts taken from reference TRBV9 and TRBJ1-5, reads DSGVTQTPKHLITATGQRVTLRCSPRSGDLSVYWYQQSLDQGLQFLIQYYNGEERAKGNILERFSAQQFPDLHSELNLSSLELGDSALYFCASSEPSDGQPQHFGDGTRLSIL.

V and J are TRBV7-6 and TRBJ2-3, with TRBD1 matching 8 bases. CDR1 is SGHVS, CDR2 FNYEAQ, per germline. The CDR3 runs 15 residues. V lost 5 bases to trimming and J lost 0 bases; unmatched junction nucleotides: 4. The CDR3 DNA is TGTGCCAGCAGCGACCGGACAGGGAGCACAGATACGCAGTATTTT. Amino acids: CASSDRTGSTDTQYF.

This clonotype has a count of ten or more. The genes are TRBV7-2 and TRBJ1-1, with D unclear. V was pared by 7 bases and J by 1 base, with 19 bases between. Germline V gene sequence: CDR1 SGHTA, CDR2 FQGNSA. CDR3 size: 16 residues. The CDR3 sequence: CASTPQTLVGNTEAFF. In DNA form, the CDR3 reads TGTGCCAGCACCCCCCAAACCTTAGTCGGGAACACTGAAGCTTTCTTT.

Regarding this clonotype: A read error may account for a junction end that differs from germline. The chain recombines TRBV7-2 with TRBJ2-1; 9 nucleotides align to TRBD2. Germline CDR1 reads SGHTA; CDR2 reads FQGNSA. The CDR3 is 17 amino acids. The DNA for the CDR3 is TGTCCCAGCAGCTTACGTAGCGGGGGCGTGTCCTACAATGAGCAGTTCTTC. Translated, it gives CPSSLRSGGVSYNEQFF.

This clonotype was seen a handful of times. This rearrangement joins TRBV12-3 or TRBV12-4 to TRBJ2-1; 15 bases are a match to TRBD2. The V segment lost 5 bases and the J segment 12 bases; nucleotides outside the gene matches: 5. The CDR3 length is 14 residues. The CDR3 sequence: CASSPGLAGGRQFF. The CDR3 coding sequence is TGTGCCAGCAGTCCGGGACTAGCGGGGGGAAGGCAGTTCTTC.

The rearrangement links TRBV6-6 to TRBJ1-2; TRBD1 matches 10 bases. Germline loops: CDR1 MNHNY, CDR2 SVGAGI (reference sequence). The ends lost 10 bases at V and 5 bases at J; junction bases unmatched: 4. This CDR3 spans 12 amino acids. DNA for the CDR3: TGTGCCACGACAGGGGGCCCGTATGGCTACACCTTC. Protein: CATTGGPYGYTF.

A few counts support this clonotype. The genes are TRBV5-6 and TRBJ2-1; the match to TRBD1 covers 10 bases. Germline lookup yields CDR1 SGHDT and CDR2 YYEEEE. V lost 3 bases to trimming and J lost 9 bases; unmatched junction nucleotides: 3. The CDR3 runs to 13 residues. The DNA for the CDR3 is TGTGCCAGCAGCTATGGACAGGGGGGTGAGCAGTTCTTC. It encodes CASSYGQGGEQFF.

The chain uses TRBV18 and TRBJ2-7; 7 bases are a match to TRBD1. Unmatched junction bases numbered 5, after V lost 3 bases and J lost 0 bases. The CDR3 is 15 amino acids. The germline CDR1 and CDR2 sequences are KGHSH and LQKENI. This chain's CDR3 is CASSPDRSYSYEQYF. The CDR3 DNA is TGTGCCAGCTCACCGGACAGGAGCTACTCCTACGAGCAGTACTTC.

Comment on this clonotype: A much larger clone is a single base away; this may be a read error. V is TRBV7-2 and J is TRBJ1-2; tentative D call: TRBD1 (5 bases). This CDR3 has 15 amino acids. Trimming pared 8 bases from V and 3 bases from J, leaving 19 bases between. Looked up from germline, CDR1 is SGHTA and CDR2 is FQGNSA. CDR3 bases: TGTGCCAGCCCCTTAAAAGGTCAGGGATACTATGGCTACACCTTC. Protein sequence: CASPLKGQGYYGYTF.

This clonotype showed up many times. This chain connects TRBV7-2 to TRBJ2-5, with D possibly TRBD2 on 7 matching bases. The CDR3 is 15 residues long. Germline CDR1 is SGHTA and CDR2 is FQGNSA. Trimming removed 1 base at V and 4 bases at J, with 13 bases between. DNA of the CDR3: TGTGCCAGCAGCTTAGGGGGGGGGCAGGCAGAGACCCAGTACTTC. This encodes CASSLGGGQAETQYF. Full variable domain (rest looked up from reference TRBV7-2 and TRBJ2-5): GAGVSQSPSNKVTEKGKDVELRCDPISGHTALYWYRQSLGQGLEFLIYFQGNSAPDKSGLPSDRFSAERTGGSVSTLTIQRTQQEDSAVYLCASSLGGGQAETQYFGPGTRLLVL.

The J gene is TRBJ2-3, the V gene TRBV5-6, with 7 bases aligning to TRBD1. With V trimmed by 4 bases and J by 2 bases, 13 bases remained unmatched. The CDR3 spans 17 residues. Germline V gene data show CDR1 as SGHDT and CDR2 as YYEEEE. The CDR3: CASSHTLGGQLTDTQYF. The CDR3 DNA reads as TGTGCCAGCAGCCACACCCTTGGGGGACAGCTCACAGATACGCAGTATTTT.

This clonotype was detected once. One base away lies a much larger clone, so this may be a sequencing read error. The rearrangement uses TRBV7-2 and TRBJ2-5, with TRBD1 matching 9 bases. The CDR3 length is 16 residues. The germline gives CDR1 SGHTA, CDR2 FQGNSA. V lost 0 bases to trimming and J lost 2 bases; unmatched junction nucleotides: 4. CDR3 nucleotides: TGTGCCAGCAGCTTAGCATTCGACAGGGGGCAAGAGACCCAGTACTTC. Translated, it gives CASSLAFDRGQETQYF.

This clonotype appeared a few times. The rearrangement links TRBV7-8 to TRBJ2-3; D call uncertain. Trimming shortened V by 3 bases and J by 0 bases, and 10 bases separated the two germline ends. The CDR3 covers 15 residues. CDR1 SGHVS and CDR2 FQNEAQ come from the germline V gene. The CDR3: CASSFFGLSTDTQYF. For the CDR3, the DNA is TGTGCCAGCAGCTTTTTTGGTCTTAGCACAGATACGCAGTATTTT. Full variable domain (remainder filled in from reference TRBV7-8 and TRBJ2-3): GAGVSQSPRYKVAKRGQDVALRCDPISGHVSLFWYQQALGQGPEFLTYFQNEAQLDKSGLPSDRFFAERPEGSVSTLKIQRTQQEDSAVYLCASSFFGLSTDTQYFGPGTRLTVL.

Only a few counts were recorded for this clonotype. The V and J genes are TRBV10-3 and TRBJ2-7; D unclear. The V and J ends lost 4 bases and 1 base respectively, with 5 bases between them. Germline CDR1 ENHRY, CDR2 SYGVKD. The CDR3 totals 12 residues. Here the CDR3 reads CAISGNSYEQYF. CDR3 coding DNA: TGTGCCATCAGTGGGAATTCCTACGAGCAGTACTTC.

V usage is TRBV12-3 or TRBV12-4 and J usage is TRBJ2-2; D not resolved. The CDR3 consists of 15 residues. V was shortened by 2 bases and J by 3 bases, with 10 bases between the two germline ends. DNA of the CDR3: TGTGCCAGCAGTTTACCTAGACGGTACACCGGGGAGCTGTTTTTT. Amino acid sequence: CASSLPRRYTGELFF.

This sequence joins TRBV7-9 and TRBJ1-1, with D hard to call. The V and J ends lost 5 bases and 0 bases respectively, with 16 bases between them. Germline V CDR1 and CDR2: SEHNR, FQNEAQ (reference sequence). The CDR3 spans 16 residues. This chain's CDR3 is CASSPRAAEVNTEAFF. CDR3 DNA sequence: TGTGCCAGCAGCCCTCGGGCGGCTGAAGTGAACACTGAAGCTTTCTTT. Using reference TRBV7-9 and TRBJ1-1 for the parts outside the CDR3, the full variable domain is DTGVSQNPRHKITKRGQNVTFRCDPISEHNRLYWYRQTLGQGPEFLTYFQNEAQLEKSRLLSDRFSAERPKGSFSTLEIQRTEQGDSAMYLCASSPRAAEVNTEAFFGQGTRLTVV.

The chain uses TRBV29-1 and TRBJ1-2; D gene ambiguous. Germline V gives CDR1 SQVTM, CDR2 ANQGSEA. The CDR3 has 11 amino acids. V lost 3 bases and J 4 bases, leaving 6 bases between the germline ends. CDR3 in amino acids: CSVDVSYGYTF. The CDR3 DNA reads TGCAGCGTTGACGTAAGCTATGGCTACACCTTC.

This clonotype was counted a few times. This chain joins TRBV25-1 and TRBJ1-4; D unclear. The germline V gene has CDR1 MGHDK and CDR2 SYGVNS. The CDR3 covers 15 residues. The ends were cut back, 5 bases at V and 8 bases at J, with 18 bases in the middle. As DNA, the CDR3 is TGTGCCAGCAGTCCCCGAGGAGGGTCAAAGGAAAAACTGTTTTTT. It yields the protein CASSPRGGSKEKLFF. The complete variable domain, with remaining parts taken from reference TRBV25-1 and TRBJ1-4, reads EADIYQTPRYLVIGTGKKITLECSQTMGHDKMYWYQQDPGMELHLIHYSYGVNSTEKGDLSSESTVSRIRTEHFPLTLESARPSHTSQYLCASSPRGGSKEKLFFGSGTQLSVL.